The 24 T cell receptor beta chains below were found in one sample sequenced in a study of STAT5B mutations in CD4+ large granular lymphocyte leukemia. The table came from immunoSEQ multiplex PCR; TCRdb's copy has only in-frame clones and leaves some out. The sample yields more than 20,000 clones, about 80% seen once. Material for sequencing was CD4+ T cells from blood buffy coats. These receptors were obtained from a human donor in good health.

The rearrangement joins TRBV11-2 to TRBJ2-1; D call uncertain. The CDR3 spans 15 residues. Germline CDR1 reads SGHAT; CDR2 reads FQNNGV. The V end was cut by 5 bases, the J end by 7 bases, with 18 bases between. The CDR3 sequence is CASSPRTSVENEQFF. The DNA for the CDR3 is TGTGCCAGCAGCCCCCGAACAAGTGTCGAGAATGAGCAGTTCTTC.

The chain uses TRBV7-8 and TRBJ1-2; maybe TRBD1 (5 bases). V dropped 6 bases and J dropped 7 bases, with 21 bases sitting between them. Germline-derived CDR1 and CDR2 are SGHVS and FQNEAQ. This CDR3 has 15 amino acids. CDR3 protein: CASRPSLGHSRGYTF. In DNA form, the CDR3 reads TGTGCCAGCAGACCCTCGCTCGGACACAGTCGTGGCTACACCTTC.

This sequence joins TRBV10-3 and TRBJ2-7; 11 bases line up with TRBD2. This CDR3 is 15 amino acids long. V lost 6 bases and J lost 2; bases outside the gene matches: 6. Germline CDR1 ENHRY, CDR2 SYGVKD. CDR3 region: CAIREGLAETYEQYF. The CDR3 nucleotides read TGTGCCATCAGAGAGGGACTAGCGGAGACCTACGAGCAGTACTTC.

This clone was detected only a few times. At one of its ends the junction is not consistent with the germline gene, which may arise from a read error. J is TRBJ2-3 and V is TRBV7-9; tentative D call: TRBD1 (6 bases). Looked up from germline, CDR1 is SEHNR and CDR2 is FQNEAQ (reference sequence). The CDR3 runs 14 residues. CDR3 DNA sequence: TGTGCCAGCAGTTTAGGGCCAAGGGGGGATACGCAGTATTTT. It specifies CASSLGPRGDTQYF.

This sequence joins TRBV18 and TRBJ2-1; 12 nucleotides agree with TRBD2. Germline V gene lookup returns CDR1 KGHSH and CDR2 LQKENI. The CDR3 loop spans 15 amino acids. V was pared by 10 bases and J by 5 bases, with 9 bases of the junction left unmatched. CDR3 DNA: TGTGCCACTCGAACCCGGACTAGCGGGGACAATGAGCAGTTCTTC. Translation: CATRTRTSGDNEQFF.

A single count supports this clone. CDR3 region: CASSVEDAYANYGYTF. CDR3 sequence (DNA): TGTGCCAGCAGCGTAGAGGACGCATATGCTAACTATGGCTACACCTTC. The chain couples TRBV9 to TRBJ1-2; D uncertain. The CDR3 extends over 16 amino acids. Trimming removed 0 bases at V and 0 bases at J, with 12 bases between. Germline V lookup: CDR1 SGDLS, CDR2 YYNGEE.

This rearrangement joins TRBV27 to TRBJ1-1, with unresolved D. Per the germline V gene, CDR1 is MNHEY and CDR2 is SMNVEV (reference sequence). V shed 2 bases and J shed 0 bases, with 19 bases lying between them. The CDR3 loop spans 18 amino acids. The DNA of the CDR3 is TGTGCCAGCAGTTTAAACGGACCTGGGTTCGGGATGAACACTGAAGCTTTCTTT. Its protein is CASSLNGPGFGMNTEAFF.

This clone was seen only once. V is TRBV6-5 and J is TRBJ2-3; D unclear. Trimming stripped 4 bases from V and 2 bases from J, with 7 bases between. This CDR3 has 13 residues. Looked up from germline, CDR1 is MNHEY and CDR2 is SVGAGI. The CDR3: CASSSTNTDTQYF. CDR3 DNA sequence: TGTGCCAGCAGTTCGACCAACACAGATACGCAGTATTTT.

The chain joins TRBV29-1 to TRBJ1-2; the D is unclear. Trimming cost V 6 bases and J 2 bases, with 7 bases left between them. This CDR3 contains 11 residues. Germline V gene data show CDR1 as SQVTM and CDR2 as ANQGSEA. CDR3 coding DNA: TGCAGCGTGGAGGGAAACTATGGCTACACCTTC. Its protein product is CSVEGNYGYTF.

This rearrangement joins TRBV6-5 to TRBJ1-1, with a weak D call TRBD1 (6 bases). From germline, CDR1 is MNHEY and CDR2 SVGAGI. The CDR3 is 16 residues long. Trimming stripped 0 bases from V and 7 bases from J, with 18 bases between. CDR3 protein: CASSYSSGRGVDEAFF. Written as DNA, the CDR3 is TGTGCCAGCAGTTACTCTTCGGGGAGGGGGGTTGATGAAGCTTTCTTT.

V is TRBV10-3 and J is TRBJ1-1, with 7 bases lining up with TRBD1. Germline CDR1 reads ENHRY; CDR2 reads SYGVKD. J gave up 1 base and V 8 bases, and 7 bases lay outside the gene matches. The CDR3 contains 14 residues. CDR3 sequence (DNA): TGTGCCATCGGTCCCGGGACAGAGAACACTGAAGCTTTCTTT. Its translation is CAIGPGTENTEAFF.

The chain joins TRBV10-3 to TRBJ1-1; tentative D call: TRBD1 (6 bases). This CDR3 is 13 amino acids long. Germline V gene lookup returns CDR1 ENHRY and CDR2 SYGVKD. V lost 7 bases to trimming and J lost 1 base, with 10 bases between them. The CDR3 DNA is TGTGCCATCACCTTGACAGGGAACACTGAAGCTTTCTTT. Protein sequence: CAITLTGNTEAFF.

The chain has TRBV11-3 and TRBJ2-2; no definite D call. The V gene's germline CDR1 is SGHNT and CDR2 YENEEA. The CDR3 spans 12 residues. The V end was cut by 3 bases, the J end by 5 bases, with 4 bases between. In DNA, the CDR3 is TGTGCCAGCAGCTTCACAACCGGGGAGCTGTTTTTT. This codes for CASSFTTGELFF.

The chain carries TRBV6-5 and TRBJ2-1; the D gene is possibly TRBD2 (5 bases). Germline V CDR1 and CDR2: MNHEY, SVGAGI. The CDR3 is 14 amino acids. Between the trimmed V and J ends, which lost 9 bases and 4 bases, there was a span of 16 bases. For the CDR3, the DNA is TGTGCCAGTCGCCTAGACGGGGATTACAATGAGCAGTTCTTC. Translated: CASRLDGDYNEQFF.

The CDR3 sequence is CAWSAGFSGANVLTF. The DNA for the CDR3 is TGTGCCTGGAGTGCCGGATTCTCTGGGGCCAACGTCCTGACTTTC. The rearrangement links TRBV30 to TRBJ2-6; no clear D gene. Germline-derived CDR1 and CDR2 are GTSNPN and SVGIG (reference sequence). V lost 1 base and J lost 0, with 7 bases in between. The CDR3 extends over 15 amino acids. The entire variable domain, with the rest obtained from reference TRBV30 and TRBJ2-6, is as follows: SQTIHQWPATLVQPVGSPLSLECTVEGTSNPNLYWYRQAAGRGLQLLFYSVGIGQISSEVPQNLSASRPQDRQFILSSKKLLLSDSGFYLCAWSAGFSGANVLTFGAGSRLTVL.

The V gene is TRBV11-2, the J gene TRBJ2-3, with 13 bases fitting TRBD2. Germline V gene data show CDR1 as SGHAT and CDR2 as FQNNGV. V shed 0 bases, J shed 3 bases, and the junction held 3 bases outside the gene matches. The CDR3 runs 17 residues. The CDR3 DNA reads as TGTGCCAGCAGCTTAGACGGACTAGCGGGAGCGACAGATACGCAGTATTTT. Translated: CASSLDGLAGATDTQYF.

The genes are TRBV7-2 and TRBJ2-1; D is perhaps TRBD2 (6 bases). Trimming removed 2 bases at V and 1 base at J, with 12 bases between. Germline loops: CDR1 SGHTA, CDR2 FQGNSA. CDR3 length equals 16 residues. The CDR3 is CASSLNRAGSYNEQFF. CDR3 nucleotides: TGTGCCAGCAGCTTAAATAGGGCGGGATCCTACAATGAGCAGTTCTTC. The variable domain in full, with the rest retrieved from reference TRBV7-2 and TRBJ2-1, is GAGVSQSPSNKVTEKGKDVELRCDPISGHTALYWYRQSLGQGLEFLIYFQGNSAPDKSGLPSDRFSAERTGGSVSTLTIQRTQQEDSAVYLCASSLNRAGSYNEQFFGPGTRLTVL.

This clone was seen only once. This chain uses TRBV18 with TRBJ2-1, with 11 bases identical to TRBD2. After removal of 3 bases from V and 5 bases from J, the junction contained 3 bases not matched to a gene. CDR1 is KGHSH and CDR2 is LQKENI in the germline V gene. The CDR3 runs to 15 residues. The CDR3 loop reads CASSPGTSGHNEQFF. The CDR3 nucleotides are TGTGCCAGCTCACCGGGGACTAGCGGCCACAATGAGCAGTTCTTC.

This chain joins TRBV7-9 and TRBJ1-1; a possible D gene is TRBD1 (5 bases). CDR1 and CDR2 (germline): SEHNR, FQNEAQ (reference sequence). V was cut by 1 base and J by 1 base, with 13 bases left in between. CDR3 length: 16 amino acids. CDR3 nucleotide sequence: TGTGCCAGCAGCTTAGGAGGTGTAGGGGAGAACACTGAAGCTTTCTTT. This encodes CASSLGGVGENTEAFF.

The chain is built from TRBV19 and TRBJ2-2, with D possibly called TRBD1 or TRBD2 (5 bases each). The germline gives CDR1 LNHDA, CDR2 SQIVND (reference sequence). The CDR3 has 15 residues. Between the trimmed V and J ends, which lost 3 bases and 1 base, there was a span of 9 bases. The CDR3 here is CASSIGTKNTGELFF. The DNA of the CDR3 is TGTGCCAGTAGTATCGGGACCAAGAACACCGGGGAGCTGTTTTTT.

The chain carries TRBV19 and TRBJ1-3; the match to TRBD1 covers 9 bases. The V segment lost 9 bases and the J segment 0 bases; nucleotides outside the gene matches: 9. The CDR3 consists of 16 residues. Per the germline V gene, CDR1 is LNHDA and CDR2 is SQIVND (reference sequence). This CDR3 reads CASRSGQGSSGNTIYF. In DNA, the CDR3 is TGTGCCAGCCGCAGCGGACAGGGGAGCTCTGGAAACACCATATATTTT.

This rearrangement joins TRBV7-9 to TRBJ1-1, with 7 bases that match TRBD1. The CDR3 has 13 amino acids. The germline CDR1 and CDR2 sequences are SEHNR and FQNEAQ (reference sequence). V gave up 5 bases and J gave up 11 bases; unmatched junction bases: 11. The CDR3 here is CASSPTTGSVAFF. The DNA of the CDR3 is TGTGCCAGCAGCCCAACGACAGGGTCGGTGGCTTTCTTT.

This clone showed up just a few times. The rearrangement uses TRBV6-5 and TRBJ2-4; 13 bases are a match to TRBD2. J lost 8 bases, V lost 6 bases, and 7 bases had no gene match. CDR1 and CDR2 from the germline V gene are MNHEY and SVGAGI. CDR3 length: 15 amino acids. The CDR3 protein is CASRLAGGPGYIQYF. The CDR3 nucleotides read TGTGCCAGCAGACTAGCGGGAGGGCCTGGTTACATTCAGTACTTC.

V is TRBV28 and J is TRBJ2-1; TRBD1 might be the D (5 bases). Trimming left V 6 bases short and J 14 bases short, with 14 bases between. The CDR3 spans 11 residues. The germline CDR1 and CDR2 sequences are MDHEN and SYDVKM. CDR3 loop: CASRFVTEEFF. The CDR3 DNA is TGTGCCAGCAGATTTGTGACAGAAGAGTTCTTC.